This T cell receptor beta chain comes out of a study of blood T cell repertoires in COVID-19. Study background: From T cells, B-cell-depleted T cells, or PBMCs came the material, which was cDNA or gDNA.

Germline values: CDR1 KGHSH, CDR2 LQKENI. Trimming took 0 bases from V and 0 from J; bases not matched to a gene: 5. The CDR3 has 17 amino acids. Original handling: From reference gene primer amplification, estimates of nucleated cell counts were derived. Repertoires were generated with immunoSEQ multiplex PCR, while TCRdb's copy carries only in-frame clones and drops some. V, J and clone size derive from that table, while D and trimming were established from the DNA sequence. The sample records some 45,000 clones, 87% being singletons. Sequencing was performed on peripheral blood. The clonotype comes from a man in his 60s with active COVID-19. The chain has TRBV18 and TRBJ2-3; 8 bases line up with TRBD1. CDR3 in DNA: TGTGCCAGCTCACCACCCACCGGGACAGGAAGCACAGATACGCAGTATTTT. It yields the protein CASSPPTGTGSTDTQYF. The full variable domain, its missing parts supplied by reference TRBV18 and TRBJ2-3, is NAGVMQNPRHLVRRRGQEARLRCSPMKGHSHVYWYRQLPEEGLKFMVYLQKENIIDESGMPKERFSAEFPKEGPSILRIQQVVRGDSAAYFCASSPPTGTGSTDTQYFGPGTRLTVL.